The clone carrying this TCR beta chain was observed a handful of times. This CDR3 has 16 residues. V was cut by 2 bases and J by 5 bases, with 16 bases left in between. The V gene's germline CDR1 is SNHLY and CDR2 FYNNEI. This entry is derived from a study of T cell responses to AZD1222 COVID-19 vaccine. Libraries were prepared by immunoSEQ multiplex PCR; TCRdb keeps only in-frame clonotypes and omits some of them. The data contain under 95,000 clones, roughly 85% of them singletons. This rearrangement joins TRBV2 to TRBJ1-5, with D perhaps TRBD1 (5 bases). This receptor was identified in an adult who received the AZD1222 COVID-19 vaccine. Here the sequenced sample was peripheral blood, taken 28 days after the second AZD1222 dose. CDR3 amino acids: CASSEKGARAYQPQHF. For the CDR3, the DNA is TGTGCCAGCAGTGAAAAAGGGGCCCGAGCGTATCAGCCCCAGCATTTT.